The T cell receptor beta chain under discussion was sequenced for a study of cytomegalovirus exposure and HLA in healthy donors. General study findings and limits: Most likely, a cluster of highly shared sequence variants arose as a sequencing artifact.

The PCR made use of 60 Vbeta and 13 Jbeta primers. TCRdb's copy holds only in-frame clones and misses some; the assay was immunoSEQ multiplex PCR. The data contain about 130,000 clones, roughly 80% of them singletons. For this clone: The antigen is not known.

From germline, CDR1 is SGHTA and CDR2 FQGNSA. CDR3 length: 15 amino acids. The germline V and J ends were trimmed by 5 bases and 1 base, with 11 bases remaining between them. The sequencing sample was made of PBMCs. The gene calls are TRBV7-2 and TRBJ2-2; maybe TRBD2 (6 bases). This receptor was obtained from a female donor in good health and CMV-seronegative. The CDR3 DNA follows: TGTGCCAGCAGCAAACGGGAGATGAACACCGGGGAGCTGTTTTTT. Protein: CASSKREMNTGELFF. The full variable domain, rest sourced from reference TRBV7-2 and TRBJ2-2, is GAGVSQSPSNKVTEKGKDVELRCDPISGHTALYWYRQSLGQGLEFLIYFQGNSAPDKSGLPSDRFSAERTGGSVSTLTIQRTQQEDSAVYLCASSKREMNTGELFFGEGSRLTVL.